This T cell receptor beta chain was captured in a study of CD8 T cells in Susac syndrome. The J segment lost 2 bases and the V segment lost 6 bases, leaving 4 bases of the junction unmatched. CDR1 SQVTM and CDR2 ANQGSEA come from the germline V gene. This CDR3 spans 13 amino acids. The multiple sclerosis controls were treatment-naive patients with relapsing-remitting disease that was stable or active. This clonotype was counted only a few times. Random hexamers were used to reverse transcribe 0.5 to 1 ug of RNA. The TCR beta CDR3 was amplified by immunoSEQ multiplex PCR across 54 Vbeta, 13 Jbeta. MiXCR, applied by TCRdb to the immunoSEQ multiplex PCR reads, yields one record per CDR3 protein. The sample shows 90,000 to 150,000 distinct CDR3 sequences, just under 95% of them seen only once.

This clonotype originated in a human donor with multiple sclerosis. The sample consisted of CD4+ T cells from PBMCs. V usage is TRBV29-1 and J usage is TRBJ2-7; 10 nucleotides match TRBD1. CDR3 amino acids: CSVDRGSAYEQYF. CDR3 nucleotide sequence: TGCAGCGTGGACAGGGGGTCCGCCTACGAGCAGTACTTC.